This T cell receptor (beta chain) was captured in a study of T cell responses to AZD1222 COVID-19 vaccine. General study findings and limits: Mostly white British, mostly female donors; authors suggested clonal diversity may be underestimated.

Second-dose recipients at about 4 or about 12 weeks were treated as one pooled group. Method: immunoSEQ multiplex PCR; TCRdb's copy keeps in-frame clones and lacks some. The sample carries 95,000 to 150,000 clones, roughly 82% recorded once. As to this clone: Its target is not known.

This CDR3 spans 13 amino acids. The V end lost 4 bases, the J end lost 2 bases, and 6 bases lay between the germline ends. Looked up from germline, CDR1 is LNHDA and CDR2 is SQIVND (reference sequence). The chain carries TRBV19 and TRBJ2-1; no definite D call. This clonotype was sampled from an adult who received the AZD1222 COVID-19 vaccine. The sequenced sample was peripheral blood, obtained 28 days after the second AZD1222 dose. CDR3 nucleotide sequence: TGTGCCAGTAGTACCCCGGCCTACAATGAGCAGTTCTTC. Encoded protein: CASSTPAYNEQFF.